The rows below give T cell receptor beta chains drawn from one sample of a study of early T cells in non-severe SARS-CoV-2 infection. TCRdb itself ran the 5' RACE reads through MiXCR, one entry per CDR3 protein. The sample lists more than 30,000 distinct CDR3 sequences; roughly 6.6% were seen once. Sequences were derived from whole blood, sampled at baseline. The receptor set was obtained from an adult who was a healthcare worker with PCR-confirmed SARS-CoV-2 infection or an uninfected control (not recorded which). CDR3s include the opening cysteine and the closing phenylalanine or tryptophan. The order of the fields is D gene, J gene, clone size, V gene, CDR3 DNA, CDR3 protein. The D gene is left open where the match is weak. Clone size is shown for a subset of rows, as once, few, many or a class of expanded clone.

TRBD1 | TRBJ1-2 | few | TRBV4-3 | TGCGCCAGCAGCCAAGACCAGGGGGCTTTCGGATATGGCTACACCTTC | CASSQDQGAFGYGYTF
TRBD2 | TRBJ2-5 | NA | TRBV10-3 | TGTGCCATCAGTGAGTCGTCTAGCGGGAGTCGGGAGACCCAGTACTTC | CAISESSSGSRETQYF
TRBD2 | TRBJ2-2 | many | TRBV7-7 | TGTGCTAGCAGCCTTAGCGGGACGAGCACCGGGGAGCTGTTTTTT | CASSLSGTSTGELFF
NA | TRBJ2-3 | few | TRBV13 | TGTGCCAGCAGCTTAGTGTCCACAGATACGCAGTATTTT | CASSLVSTDTQYF
NA | TRBJ2-1 | once | TRBV7-2 | TGTGCCAGCAGCTCTGTCAGGGTGGGCAATGAGCAGTTCTTC | CASSSVRVGNEQFF
NA | TRBJ2-1 | many | TRBV12-3/TRBV12-4 | TGTGCCAGCAGTCCCATTGGGGGCTACAATGAGCAGTTCTTC | CASSPIGGYNEQFF
NA | TRBJ2-3 | NA | TRBV7-2 | TGTGCCAGCAGCTTAGTAGACGGCTCCACAGATACGCAGTATTTT | CASSLVDGSTDTQYF
NA | TRBJ2-3 | NA | TRBV3-1 | TGTGCCAGCAGCCAAGAGAGGACGGCAGGGGATACGCAGTATTTT | CASSQERTAGDTQYF
NA | TRBJ2-7 | few | TRBV15 | TGTGCCACCAGCAGGCTAGACAGCTACGAGCAGTACTTC | CATSRLDSYEQYF
NA | TRBJ1-2 | NA | TRBV7-9 | TGTGCCAGCAGCACAGCCGTGCAGGGGAGCTATGGCTACACCTTC | CASSTAVQGSYGYTF